Shown below are 30 T cell receptor beta chains from a single sample sequenced in a study of shared clonotypes between healthy human individuals (dated by TCRdb to 2018 to 2020). The method behind the library was the immunoSEQ multiplex PCR assay. TCRdb stores this immuneACCESS table with in-frame sequences only. Part of the clones is absent; in the studies checked, under half of the shortfall reflects unresolved V genes, and no reason is known for the rest. The sample table contains more than 550,000 clones; only one count was recorded for roughly 72% of them. The biggest ten clones account for more than 1.5% of the sample. Sequencing input: memory CD4+ T cells sorted from blood. The cell subset or site label corresponds to: CD45RA-negative fraction. These receptors were collected from a woman aged 30 to 39 in good health.

The chain combines TRBV7-2 with TRBJ1-1, with TRBD1 matching over 9 bases. J gave up 4 bases and V 5 bases, and 8 bases lay outside the gene matches. Per germline, CDR1 SGHTA and CDR2 FQGNSA. The CDR3 runs to 15 residues. CDR3 region: CASSPSGQGFTEAFF. CDR3 nucleotides: TGTGCCAGCAGCCCCTCCGGACAGGGGTTCACTGAAGCTTTCTTT.

This chain connects TRBV7-2 to TRBJ2-1; a possible D gene is TRBD1 (7 bases). The CDR3 length is 17 residues. The germline V gene has CDR1 SGHTA and CDR2 FQGNSA. Trimming left V 5 bases short and J 5 bases short, with 22 bases between. The CDR3 DNA is TGTGCCAGCAGCCGATTTTCAGGGGGGATTGGTAACAATGAGCAGTTCTTC. It codes for CASSRFSGGIGNNEQFF.

This clone was seen a handful of times. V gene TRBV7-2 combines with J gene TRBJ2-3; possible D gene TRBD2, 7 bases. The CDR3 is 15 residues long. V was cut by 3 bases and J by 4 bases, with 14 bases left in between. The germline CDR1 and CDR2 sequences are SGHTA and FQGNSA. The CDR3 loop reads CASSLGGGNADTQYF. The CDR3 nucleotides are TGTGCCAGCAGCTTGGGGGGGGGCAACGCAGATACGCAGTATTTT.

As DNA, the CDR3 is TGCGCCAGCAGCTTGGCCGGGGTAATAGGGGAGCTGTTTTTT. Translating gives CASSLAGVIGELFF. V usage is TRBV5-1 and J usage is TRBJ2-2; a possible D gene is TRBD2 (5 bases). The CDR3 spans 14 residues. Trimming pared 0 bases from V and 8 bases from J, leaving 11 bases between. Germline CDR1 and CDR2: SGHRS and YFSETQ.

The rearrangement links TRBV19 to TRBJ2-7, with 7 bases fitting TRBD2. With V trimmed by 5 bases and J by 3 bases, 10 bases remained unmatched. Germline values: CDR1 LNHDA, CDR2 SQIVND (reference sequence). This CDR3 has 15 amino acids. The CDR3 DNA reads as TGTGCCAGTAGTTTCGGGACTACAGATCACTACGAGCAGTACTTC. This gives the protein CASSFGTTDHYEQYF. Complete variable domain (other parts from reference TRBV19 and TRBJ2-7): DGGITQSPKYLFRKEGQNVTLSCEQNLNHDAMYWYRQDPGQGLRLIYYSQIVNDFQKGDIAEGYSVSREKKESFPLTVTSAQKNPTAFYLCASSFGTTDHYEQYFGPGTRLTVT.

V gene TRBV28 combines with J gene TRBJ2-1; tentative D call: TRBD2 (6 bases). V was pared by 6 bases and J by 4 bases, with 16 bases between. Germline CDR1 and CDR2: MDHEN and SYDVKM. The CDR3 has 15 residues. The CDR3 DNA is TGTGCCAGCAGCCCCCCGGGAGAGGGTTACAATGAGCAGTTCTTC. It encodes CASSPPGEGYNEQFF.

Only a few counts were recorded for this clone. The chain combines TRBV27 with TRBJ1-5; D unclear. The CDR3 covers 13 residues. Per the germline V gene, CDR1 is MNHEY and CDR2 is SMNVEV (reference sequence). Trimming took 7 bases from V and 4 from J, leaving 11 bases between them. The CDR3 reads CASKMATNQPQHF. The CDR3 bases are TGTGCCAGCAAAATGGCCACGAATCAGCCCCAGCATTTT.

The chain joins TRBV5-6 to TRBJ2-5; D might be TRBD1 (5 bases). There are 13 residues in the CDR3. CDR1 is SGHDT and CDR2 is YYEEEE in the germline V gene. Trimming stripped 2 bases from V and 5 bases from J, with 10 bases between. CDR3 coding DNA: TGTGCCAGCAGCTTCAGGGAAGGCGAGACCCAGTACTTC. It is translated as CASSFREGETQYF. The complete variable domain, with remaining parts taken from reference TRBV5-6 and TRBJ2-5, reads DAGVTQSPTHLIKTRGQQVTLRCSPKSGHDTVSWYQQALGQGPQFIFQYYEEEERQRGNFPDRFSGHQFPNYSSELNVNALLLGDSALYLCASSFREGETQYFGPGTRLLVL.

V usage is TRBV6-6 and J usage is TRBJ2-3, with TRBD2 as a possible D gene (6 bases). The CDR3 runs to 14 residues. V was cut by 10 bases and J by 1 base, with 15 bases left in between. Germline values: CDR1 MNHNY, CDR2 SVGAGI (reference sequence). The CDR3 reads CAINRASGTDTQYF. The DNA of the CDR3 is TGTGCCATCAATAGGGCTAGCGGCACAGATACGCAGTATTTT.

This rearrangement joins TRBV10-2 to TRBJ1-2; the D gene is possibly TRBD1 (6 bases). V was pared by 4 bases and J by 0 bases, with 15 bases between. Germline V gene lookup returns CDR1 WSHSY and CDR2 SAAADI. The CDR3 is 16 amino acids. CDR3: CASSGTVKQANYGYTF. The CDR3 region has the DNA TGCGCCAGCAGTGGGACAGTAAAGCAAGCTAACTATGGCTACACCTTC.

This clone was found once. The chain couples TRBV9 to TRBJ2-3; 9 bases map to TRBD1. Trimming at V came to 3 bases and at J to 3 bases, leaving 5 bases not matched to a gene. CDR1 and CDR2 from the germline V gene are SGDLS and YYNGEE. The CDR3 spans 15 residues. This CDR3 is CASSAQGARTDTQYF. The DNA of the CDR3 is TGTGCCAGCAGCGCACAGGGGGCGCGGACAGATACGCAGTATTTT.

The rearrangement joins TRBV4-1 to TRBJ2-7, with D possibly being TRBD1 (6 bases). The CDR3 spans 17 residues. Germline V gene lookup returns CDR1 MGHRA and CDR2 YSYEKL. Trimming shortened V by 0 bases and J by 0 bases, and 15 bases separated the two germline ends. The chain's CDR3 is CASSQDSTTGSSYEQYF. The DNA for the CDR3 is TGCGCCAGCAGCCAAGATTCAACGACAGGCAGCTCCTACGAGCAGTACTTC.

The rearrangement uses TRBV21-1 and TRBJ2-7. TRBV21-1 is classified as a pseudogene. The CDR3 contains 11 residues. Here the CDR3 reads CASSISLLWDF. The CDR3 nucleotides read TGTGCCAGCAGCATATCCCTTCTTTGGGACTTC.

The chain carries TRBV18 and TRBJ1-1; D is unclear. Trimming removed 1 base at V and 4 bases at J, with 13 bases between. The CDR3 has 15 residues. Germline lookup yields CDR1 KGHSH and CDR2 LQKENI. The CDR3 loop is CASSPQTRTGTEAFF. CDR3 sequence (DNA): TGTGCCAGCTCACCACAGACAAGGACGGGCACTGAAGCTTTCTTT. Filled out from reference TRBV18 and TRBJ1-1, the complete variable domain reads NAGVMQNPRHLVRRRGQEARLRCSPMKGHSHVYWYRQLPEEGLKFMVYLQKENIIDESGMPKERFSAEFPKEGPSILRIQQVVRGDSAAYFCASSPQTRTGTEAFFGQGTRLTVV.

A single count supports this clone. The V and J genes are TRBV30 and TRBJ1-2, with D uncertain. Germline V gene sequence: CDR1 GTSNPN, CDR2 SVGIG (reference sequence). The germline V and J ends were trimmed by 0 bases and 5 bases, with 7 bases remaining between them. The CDR3 consists of 12 residues. The CDR3 reads CAWSVSGYGYTF. The CDR3 bases are TGTGCCTGGAGTGTCTCGGGGTATGGCTACACCTTC.

This clone was detected once. The chain employs TRBV25-1 and TRBJ2-5, with 11 positions matching TRBD1. Gene TRBJ2-7 matches the end of the DNA better, so the J call may be wrong. This CDR3 region has 17 residues. Germline V gene sequence: CDR1 MGHDK, CDR2 SYGVNS. The DNA of the CDR3 is TGTGCCAGCAGTACCCATAGGACAGGGGGCTGGGACTACGAGCAGTACTTC. Protein: CASSTHRTGGWDYEQYF.

The chain employs TRBV2 and TRBJ1-2, with 10 positions matching TRBD1. The CDR3 is 15 amino acids. V was clipped by 6 bases and J by 6 bases; unmatched bases: 10. The germline CDR1 and CDR2 sequences are SNHLY and FYNNEI. Here the CDR3 reads CASRAPGQGGDGYTF. Here the CDR3 DNA reads TGTGCCAGCAGGGCCCCCGGACAGGGGGGAGATGGCTACACCTTC. The complete variable domain, with remaining parts taken from reference TRBV2 and TRBJ1-2, reads EPEVTQTPSHQVTQMGQEVILRCVPISNHLYFYWYRQILGQKVEFLVSFYNNEISEKSEIFDDQFSVERPDGSNFTLKIRSTKLEDSAMYFCASRAPGQGGDGYTFGSGTRLTVV.

The chain has TRBV5-1 and TRBJ2-2; 11 bases are shared with TRBD2. The J segment lost 5 bases and the V segment lost 0 bases, leaving 3 bases of the junction unmatched. Germline CDR1 SGHRS, CDR2 YFSETQ. The CDR3 is 16 residues long. The CDR3 loop is CASSLGGTSGTGELFF. The CDR3 DNA is TGCGCCAGCAGCTTGGGTGGGACTAGCGGAACCGGGGAGCTGTTTTTT.

The rearrangement uses TRBV5-1 and TRBJ1-4; 9 bases are a match to TRBD1. V lost 5 bases, J lost 8 bases, and 7 bases stayed unmatched. The CDR3 loop spans 14 amino acids. Germline CDR1 SGHRS, CDR2 YFSETQ. This CDR3 reads CASRRTGVGEKLFF. CDR3 DNA sequence: TGCGCCAGCAGGCGGACAGGGGTTGGAGAAAAACTGTTTTTT. Full variable domain (remainder filled in from reference TRBV5-1 and TRBJ1-4): KAGVTQTPRYLIKTRGQQVTLSCSPISGHRSVSWYQQTPGQGLQFLFEYFSETQRNKGNFPGRFSGRQFSNSRSEMNVSTLELGDSALYLCASRRTGVGEKLFFGSGTQLSVL.

The genes are TRBV7-2 and TRBJ1-2, with D perhaps matching TRBD1 (5 bases). Germline CDR1 is SGHTA and CDR2 is FQGNSA. The CDR3 is 14 amino acids. The ends were cut back, 5 bases at V and 4 bases at J, with 14 bases in the middle. CDR3 in amino acids: CASSPAQGTYGYTF. The DNA of the CDR3 is TGTGCCAGCAGCCCAGCCCAGGGAACCTATGGCTACACCTTC.

The chain carries TRBV19 and TRBJ1-5, with 9 bases identical to TRBD1. V lost 3 bases and J lost 11; bases outside the gene matches: 5. The germline V gene has CDR1 LNHDA and CDR2 SQIVND (reference sequence). The CDR3 length is 13 residues. The CDR3 nucleotides read TGTGCCAGTAGTATGGGACAGGGAACGGCCCAGCATTTT. This gives the protein CASSMGQGTAQHF.

The chain joins TRBV10-1 to TRBJ2-2, with D unresolved. CDR3 length: 13 residues. Germline CDR1 reads WNHNN; CDR2 reads SYGVQD (reference sequence). The V gene lost 4 bases and the J gene lost 5 bases, with 8 bases spanning the gap. CDR3 nucleotides: TGCGCCAGCAGTGTACTTAGTACCGGGGAGCTGTTTTTT. It yields the protein CASSVLSTGELFF.

This chain uses TRBV7-8 with TRBJ2-5; D might be TRBD2 (7 bases). From germline, CDR1 is SGHVS and CDR2 FQNEAQ. V was pared by 11 bases and J by 2 bases, with 12 bases between. The CDR3 totals 12 residues. The CDR3 here is CASEGGQETQYF. The CDR3 nucleotides read TGTGCCTCGGAGGGGGGGCAAGAGACCCAGTACTTC.

The J gene is TRBJ2-7, the V gene TRBV7-9, with D tentatively TRBD1 (6 bases). This CDR3 has 15 amino acids. Germline V lookup: CDR1 SEHNR, CDR2 FQNEAQ (reference sequence). The V end lost 1 base, the J end lost 5 bases, and 15 bases lay between the germline ends. CDR3 amino acids: CASSLGTQGSDEQYF. The CDR3 region has the DNA TGTGCCAGCAGCTTAGGTACCCAGGGGAGCGACGAGCAGTACTTC. Drawing the rest from reference TRBV7-9 and TRBJ2-7, the complete variable domain is DTGVSQNPRHKITKRGQNVTFRCDPISEHNRLYWYRQTLGQGPEFLTYFQNEAQLEKSRLLSDRFSAERPKGSFSTLEIQRTEQGDSAMYLCASSLGTQGSDEQYFGPGTRLTVT.

This clone was observed a handful of times. The CDR3 nucleotides read TGTGCCAGTAGTGGGGAAAGACTAGCGGGAGGGACCGGGGAGCTGTTTTTT. As protein: CASSGERLAGGTGELFF. The V call is TRBV19, the J call TRBJ2-2; 14 nucleotides match TRBD2. The CDR3 has 17 amino acids. V was clipped by 5 bases and J by 5 bases; unmatched bases: 7. Germline assignment: CDR1 LNHDA and CDR2 SQIVND (reference sequence). The full variable domain, rest sourced from reference TRBV19 and TRBJ2-2, is DGGITQSPKYLFRKEGQNVTLSCEQNLNHDAMYWYRQDPGQGLRLIYYSQIVNDFQKGDIAEGYSVSREKKESFPLTVTSAQKNPTAFYLCASSGERLAGGTGELFFGEGSRLTVL.

Of note for this clone: The same CDR3 can be traced to other DNA sequences in this sample. The chain is built from TRBV18 and TRBJ1-1; possibly TRBD1 for D (5 bases). Trimming left V 3 bases short and J 0 bases short, with 11 bases between. The CDR3 covers 15 residues. CDR1 and CDR2 (germline): KGHSH, LQKENI. The CDR3 DNA sequence: TGTGCCAGCTCACCGTCGACAGCGATGAACACTGAAGCTTTCTTT. It specifies CASSPSTAMNTEAFF.

This clone was seen a few times. The chain links TRBV30 to TRBJ2-1, with D possibly being TRBD2 (6 bases). Trimming left V 1 base short and J 0 bases short, with 13 bases between. This CDR3 is 16 amino acids long. The germline V gene encodes CDR1 GTSNPN and CDR2 SVGIG (reference sequence). CDR3 bases: TGTGCCTGGAGTGGCCTGGGGGGAGGCTCCTACAATGAGCAGTTCTTC. Translation gives CAWSGLGGGSYNEQFF.

The V and J genes are TRBV7-2 and TRBJ1-2; D gene uncertain. This CDR3 is built from 12 residues. CDR1 is SGHTA and CDR2 is FQGNSA in the germline V gene. Trimming left V 4 bases short and J 8 bases short, with 11 bases between. The CDR3 coding sequence is TGTGCCAGCAGCTATGGACTGGCCGGCTACACCTTC. This sequence encodes CASSYGLAGYTF.

The V gene is TRBV29-1, the J gene TRBJ2-2, with TRBD2 matching over 16 bases. The CDR3 covers 16 residues. From germline, CDR1 is SQVTM and CDR2 ANQGSEA. V lost 6 bases and J lost 4; bases outside the gene matches: 5. The CDR3 DNA follows: TGCAGCGTGTCCGGGACTAGCGGGAGGGGCACCGGGGAGCTGTTTTTT. It yields the protein CSVSGTSGRGTGELFF.

In regard to this clone: Other DNA sequences within the sample encode an identical CDR3. The J gene is TRBJ2-1, the V gene TRBV28; D is unclear. Trimming took 3 bases from V and 1 from J, leaving 4 bases between them. From germline, CDR1 is MDHEN and CDR2 SYDVKM. CDR3 size: 13 residues. The CDR3 here is CASSLGSYNEQFF. DNA for the CDR3: TGTGCCAGCAGTTTGGGTTCCTACAATGAGCAGTTCTTC.